This T cell receptor (beta chain) originates from a study of cytomegalovirus exposure and HLA in healthy donors. Study outcomes and limitations: In a later analysis, common viral pathogens appeared linked to several of the most significant clusters. The listing of about 150 TCR beta chains classed them as cytomegalovirus-associated.

Researchers ran the PCR with 60 Vbeta and 13 Jbeta primers. Authors' methods: Tens of millions of unique TCR beta chains, 8.5 million to 14 million shared, were counted in a later analysis. Clones were sequenced by immunoSEQ multiplex PCR, and TCRdb holds only the in-frame ones, with some missing. That table furnishes V, J and clone size, whereas the DNA furnished D and trimming. The sample yields 100,000 or so clones, about 74% seen once. In the case of this clone: Its antigen is currently unknown.

Input material: PBMCs. The TCR comes from a woman aged 18-29 years in good health and CMV-seropositive.

The CDR3 nucleotides read TGCGCCAGCAGTCTGGACAGGGACTATGGCTACACCTTC. Amino acids: CASSLDRDYGYTF. This chain connects TRBV4-3 to TRBJ1-2; 8 bases line up with TRBD1. V lost 6 bases and J lost 3; bases outside the gene matches: 3. The CDR3 contains 13 residues. Per the germline V gene, CDR1 is LGHNA and CDR2 is YSLEER.